Following are 3 T cell receptor beta chains from one sample sequenced in a study of cytomegalovirus exposure and HLA in healthy donors. PCR used 60 Vbeta primers and 13 Jbeta primers. The repertoire was sequenced with immunoSEQ multiplex PCR; TCRdb's copy has only in-frame clones and lacks some. The repertoire holds about 110,000 clones, with 75% as singletons. Source material: PBMCs. These receptor sequences come from a male donor in good health and CMV-seropositive.

The rearrangement links TRBV5-1 to TRBJ1-3; possibly TRBD1 for D (5 bases). The CDR3 length is 14 residues. Germline lookup yields CDR1 SGHRS and CDR2 YFSETQ. V lost 0 bases, J lost 3 bases, and 7 bases lay in between. The CDR3: CASSLAGNGNTIYF. The CDR3 region has the DNA TGCGCCAGCAGCTTGGCAGGGAATGGAAACACCATATATTTT.

The rearrangement joins TRBV7-2 to TRBJ2-7; D ambiguous. The CDR3 totals 13 residues. CDR1 is SGHTA and CDR2 is FQGNSA in the germline V gene. V was shortened by 2 bases and J by 3 bases, with 8 bases between the two germline ends. For the CDR3, the DNA is TGTGCCAGCAGCTTACCCCCCAACTACGAGCAGTACTTC. This codes for CASSLPPNYEQYF.

V usage is TRBV5-1 and J usage is TRBJ2-7; D is possibly TRBD2 (6 bases). The germline V and J ends were trimmed by 5 bases and 4 bases, with 13 bases remaining between them. Germline lookup yields CDR1 SGHRS and CDR2 YFSETQ. The CDR3 runs to 13 residues. The CDR3, as DNA: TGCGCCAGCAGGTCAGGCGGGGCGTACGAGCAGTACTTC. Residues: CASRSGGAYEQYF.